The 4 T cell receptor beta chains below all came from one sample that was sequenced in a study of cytotoxic CD8 clonotypes in ibrutinib-treated CLL (dated by TCRdb to about 2021). Receptor libraries were prepared by the immunoSEQ multiplex PCR assay. Entries here come from immuneACCESS through TCRdb and include only in-frame sequences with V and J called. Some clones fail to appear in such tables; in the studies checked, an unresolved V gene covers under half of the shortfall, and the cause of the remainder is unknown. The sample has some 350,000 clones on record, about 64% of them singletons. The top ten constitute about 6.7% of the sample. Source: PBMCs, taken after 36 months of ibrutinib treatment. The source is a human donor with chronic lymphocytic leukemia.

This clone was counted only a few times. The rearrangement uses TRBV9 and TRBJ2-7; TRBD2 aligns across 7 bases. The CDR3 spans 15 residues. CDR1 SGDLS and CDR2 YYNGEE come from the germline V gene. The V gene end was trimmed by 0 bases and the J gene end by 0 bases; junction bases not matched to a gene: 3. The CDR3 DNA follows: TGTGCCAGCAGCGTAGCGGGACTACCCTCCTACGAGCAGTACTTC. It is translated as CASSVAGLPSYEQYF.

The genes are TRBV27 and TRBJ2-7, with D maybe TRBD1 (6 bases). The CDR3 is 14 amino acids. The germline V gene has CDR1 MNHEY and CDR2 SMNVEV (reference sequence). V dropped 3 bases and J dropped 2 bases, with 11 bases sitting between them. The CDR3 nucleotides read TGTGCCAGCAGTTTGGACAGCCCTACCTACGAGCAGTACTTC. Translated, it gives CASSLDSPTYEQYF.

The chain employs TRBV19 and TRBJ2-1; no clear D gene. The CDR3 has 12 amino acids. The germline CDR1 and CDR2 sequences are LNHDA and SQIVND (reference sequence). V lost 1 base to trimming and J lost 8 bases, with 6 bases between them. DNA of the CDR3: TGTGCCAGTAGTATAGTCCGGGATGAGCAGTTCTTC. Protein sequence: CASSIVRDEQFF.

V gene TRBV2 combines with J gene TRBJ2-1; D possibly corresponds to TRBD1 (5 bases). Germline values: CDR1 SNHLY, CDR2 FYNNEI. Trimming pared 0 bases from V and 1 base from J, leaving 10 bases between. This CDR3 has 16 residues. The CDR3 DNA follows: TGTGCCAGCAGTGAAGCGCCAGGGCCTTCCTACAATGAGCAGTTCTTC. This translates into CASSEAPGPSYNEQFF.